Listed below are T cell receptor beta chains from one sample, sequenced in a study of blood T cells in healthy people across ages. TCRdb re-called the 5' RACE reads with MiXCR, one entry per CDR3 protein. The sample includes about 1.1 million distinct CDR3 sequences, 35% to 45% of them seen just once. What was sequenced was blood. The receptors come from a man aged 18-30 years in good health. The CDR3 runs from the conserved cysteine through the conserved F or W. D genes are given only for firm matches. Rows may omit the clone size; those that give it use once, few, many or a size class.

d_gene: -; j_gene: TRBJ2-3; v_gene: TRBV4-1; abundance: few; len: 15; CDR3nt: TGCGCCAGCAGCCAACCGAAAAACAGGGAAGATACGCAGTATTTT; CDR3aa: CASSQPKNREDTQYF
d_gene: -; j_gene: TRBJ2-5; v_gene: TRBV28; abundance: few; len: 17; CDR3nt: TGTGCCAGCAGTTTCGAGGGGCCCCGTATCGTCCGAGAGACCCAGTACTTC; CDR3aa: CASSFEGPRIVRETQYF
d_gene: TRBD1; j_gene: TRBJ1-1; v_gene: TRBV7-9; abundance: -; len: 15; CDR3nt: TGTGCCAGCAGCACAACGACAGGGAAGGGGACTGAAGCTTTCTTT; CDR3aa: CASSTTTGKGTEAFF
d_gene: TRBD1; j_gene: TRBJ1-4; v_gene: TRBV6-5; abundance: few; len: 16; CDR3nt: TGTGCCAGCAGTTACTCGGACAGGGGGTGGAGAGAAAAACTGTTTTTT; CDR3aa: CASSYSDRGWREKLFF
d_gene: -; j_gene: TRBJ1-5; v_gene: TRBV7-2; abundance: -; len: 16; CDR3nt: TGTGCCAGCAGCTCGGAGTGGGACGTCGGCCATCAGCCCCAGCATTTT; CDR3aa: CASSSEWDVGHQPQHF
d_gene: TRBD1; j_gene: TRBJ1-5; v_gene: TRBV6-2/TRBV6-3; abundance: few; len: 14; CDR3nt: TGTGCCAGCAGCCGGGACAGGGGTGATCAGCCCCAGCATTTT; CDR3aa: CASSRDRGDQPQHF
d_gene: -; j_gene: TRBJ2-3; v_gene: TRBV4-1; abundance: -; len: 18; CDR3nt: TGCGCCAGCAGCCTCCCGATGGGGTTACCCTCTTCCACAGATACGCAGTATTTT; CDR3aa: CASSLPMGLPSSTDTQYF
d_gene: -; j_gene: TRBJ1-1; v_gene: TRBV9; abundance: few; len: 14; CDR3nt: TGTGCCAGCAGCGCAGGGAACCCGAACACTGAAGCTTTCTTT; CDR3aa: CASSAGNPNTEAFF
d_gene: TRBD1; j_gene: TRBJ1-5; v_gene: TRBV6-2/TRBV6-3; abundance: -; len: 17; CDR3nt: TGTGCCAGCGGTTACTTACTCGTGGACAGGGGGGAACAGCCCCAGCATTTT; CDR3aa: CASGYLLVDRGEQPQHF
d_gene: TRBD2; j_gene: TRBJ2-4; v_gene: TRBV7-8; abundance: -; len: 15; CDR3nt: TGTGCCATCTGGGGTAGCGGGGGGTTATCGAATGAGCAGTATTTC; CDR3aa: CAIWGSGGLSNEQYF
d_gene: TRBD1; j_gene: TRBJ1-4; v_gene: TRBV7-3; abundance: -; len: 16; CDR3nt: TGTGCCAGCAGCTTAACGGACAGGGGCCCAAAGGAAAAACTGTTTTTT; CDR3aa: CASSLTDRGPKEKLFF
d_gene: TRBD2; j_gene: TRBJ2-1; v_gene: TRBV20-1; abundance: many; len: 16; CDR3nt: TGCAGTGCTACTCCCCTCGCGGGGGGTTCCTACAATGAGCAGTTCTTC; CDR3aa: CSATPLAGGSYNEQFF
d_gene: -; j_gene: TRBJ2-3; v_gene: TRBV3-1; abundance: -; len: 15; CDR3nt: TGTACCAGCAGCCAAGACAGACTGGCCCGGGATACGCAGTATTTT; CDR3aa: CTSSQDRLARDTQYF
d_gene: -; j_gene: TRBJ1-1; v_gene: TRBV28; abundance: -; len: 16; CDR3nt: TGTGCCAGCAGTTTATGGTCGGGAACTTCGAACACTGAAGCTTTCTTT; CDR3aa: CASSLWSGTSNTEAFF
d_gene: TRBD2; j_gene: TRBJ2-1; v_gene: TRBV5-1; abundance: -; len: 16; CDR3nt: TGCGCCAGCAGCGGGCTAGCGGGGGGGCCGAGGAATGAGCAGTTCTTC; CDR3aa: CASSGLAGGPRNEQFF